This entry is about one TCR beta chain. Its antigen is not known. The data stem from a study of cytomegalovirus exposure and HLA in healthy donors. Although they were nominally healthy when sampled, donors likely had unrecorded immune exposures. A multiplex PCR was run with 60 Vbeta primers and 13 Jbeta primers. TCRdb's copy holds only in-frame clones and misses some; the assay was immunoSEQ multiplex PCR. Here the sample spans approximately 200,000 clones, over 75% being singletons. General study results and limits: The study had only CMV serostatus as immune exposure information.

V was cut by 2 bases and J by 0 bases, with 13 bases left in between. The length of the CDR3 is 16 residues. Looked up from germline, CDR1 is MNHNS and CDR2 is SASEGT. The chain recombines TRBV6-1 with TRBJ1-2; D is uncertain. The sequence was obtained from a woman aged 45-59 years in good health and CMV-seronegative. Source material: PBMCs. The CDR3 DNA reads TGTGCCAGCAGTGAACCTAGCCCCGGGCCTAACTATGGCTACACCTTC. Its translation is CASSEPSPGPNYGYTF.